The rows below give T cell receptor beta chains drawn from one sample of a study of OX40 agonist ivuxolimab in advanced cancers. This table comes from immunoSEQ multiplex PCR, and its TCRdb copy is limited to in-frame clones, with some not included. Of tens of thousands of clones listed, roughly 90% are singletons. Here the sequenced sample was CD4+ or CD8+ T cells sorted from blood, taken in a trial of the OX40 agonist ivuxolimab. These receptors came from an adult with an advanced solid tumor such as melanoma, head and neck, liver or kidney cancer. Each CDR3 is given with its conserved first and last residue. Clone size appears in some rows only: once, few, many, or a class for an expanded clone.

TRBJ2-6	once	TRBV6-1	CASSVTGGQSGANVLTF
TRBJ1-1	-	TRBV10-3	CAISESGREYPEAFF
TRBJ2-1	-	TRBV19	CASSIRTPFSYNEQFF
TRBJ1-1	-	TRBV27	CASSLYRPGENTEAFF
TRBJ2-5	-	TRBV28	CASSFADRDQETQYF
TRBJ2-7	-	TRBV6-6	CASSLTTGQGHEQYF
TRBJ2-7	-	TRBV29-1	CSVRTGESSYEQYF
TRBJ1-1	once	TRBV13	CASSLGTGGTEAFF
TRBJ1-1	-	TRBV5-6	CASSLVRAMNTEAFF
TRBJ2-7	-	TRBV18	CASSPSGAPSYEQYF
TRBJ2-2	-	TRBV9	CASSENGLAGNTGELFF
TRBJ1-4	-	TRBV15	CATSRDRSGRAEKLFF
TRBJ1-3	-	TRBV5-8	CASSLRLADTIYF
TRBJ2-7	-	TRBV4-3	CASSQARVSSYEQYF
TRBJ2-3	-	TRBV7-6	CASSPLPTDTQYF
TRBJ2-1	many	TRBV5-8	CASSLGLSSYNEQFF
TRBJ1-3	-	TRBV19	CASSSGGGSGNTIYF
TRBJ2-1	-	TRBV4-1	CASSQALAGSYNEQFF
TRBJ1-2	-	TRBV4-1	CASSQGGGENYGYTF
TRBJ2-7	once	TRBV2	CASIPREGRGEQYF
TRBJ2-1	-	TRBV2	CASSVGGYNEQFF
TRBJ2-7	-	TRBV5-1	CASSLAAGRLAYEQYF
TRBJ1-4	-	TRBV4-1	CASSRVGASYEKLFF
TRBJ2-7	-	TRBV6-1	CASSGPRDRGREQYF
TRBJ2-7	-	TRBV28	CASTRDGSYEQYF
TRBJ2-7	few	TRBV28	CATSTSPFHEQYF
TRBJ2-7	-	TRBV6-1	CASSEGPLVYEQYF
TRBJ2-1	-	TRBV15	CATSRRTGSGYNEQFF
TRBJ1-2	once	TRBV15	CAASRDPVGTGGSSLWGYTF
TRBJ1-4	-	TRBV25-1	CATGEGEGEKLFF
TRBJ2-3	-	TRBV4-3	CASSHLAGGGADTQYF
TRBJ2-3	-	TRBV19	CASTPSPGPPSTDTQYF
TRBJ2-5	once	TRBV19	CASSPRDAQETQYF
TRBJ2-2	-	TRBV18	CASSPPRVSGTGELFF
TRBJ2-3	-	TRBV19	CASSIGEHTDTQYF
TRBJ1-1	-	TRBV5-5	CASSGGGKAFF
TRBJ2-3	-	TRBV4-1	CASSHFDRGGLDTQYF
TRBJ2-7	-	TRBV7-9	CASSLSGLPYEQYF
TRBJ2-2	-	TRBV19	CATVGQDTTGELFF
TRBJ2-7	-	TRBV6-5	CASSYDRGRCEQYF